This is a list of T cell receptor beta chains from one sample in a study of T-cell memory formation after mild COVID-19. MiXCR, run by TCRdb on the 5' RACE reads, gives a single entry per CDR3 protein. Among 200,000 to 250,000 distinct CDR3 sequences listed, around 10% were seen once. The sequenced sample consisted of PBMCs or a T cell subset sorted from them (not recorded which). These receptors all stem from a man younger than 30 who had mild COVID-19 (a few samples of this study predate the infection). Cell type and time point are not known. CDR3s include the opening cysteine and the closing phenylalanine or tryptophan. The D gene is left open where the match is weak. The size entry is marked missing in some rows and otherwise reads once, few, many or a size class.

V gene	D gene	J gene	clone size	CDR3 DNA	CDR3 protein
TRBV5-1	NA	TRBJ2-3	many	TGCGCCAGCAGCTTGGAGGGCCATACCCCTGGGGATACGCAGTATTTT	CASSLEGHTPGDTQYF
TRBV6-5	NA	TRBJ2-6	NA	TGTGCCAGCAGTTTGCCGGGACTGGCCGGGGCCAACGTCCTGACTTTC	CASSLPGLAGANVLTF
TRBV20-1	NA	TRBJ2-4	few	TGCAGTGTCCCCCAGGGGAACATTCAGTACTTC	CSVPQGNIQYF
TRBV12-3/TRBV12-4	TRBD1	TRBJ1-2	many	TGTGCCAGCAGTAGGGGACAGCCCTATGGCTACACCTTC	CASSRGQPYGYTF
TRBV4-3	NA	TRBJ1-2	few	TGCGCCAGCAGCCAAATTAAGGGGAGGGATGGCTACACCTTC	CASSQIKGRDGYTF
TRBV24-1	TRBD2	TRBJ2-1	few	TGTGCCACCAGATCCGGGACTAGCGCATACAATGAGCAGTTCTTC	CATRSGTSAYNEQFF
TRBV5-1	TRBD1	TRBJ1-3	NA	TGCGCCAGCAGCCATCCCGGGACAGGAAATTCTGGAAACACCATATATTTT	CASSHPGTGNSGNTIYF
TRBV5-1	TRBD1	TRBJ2-5	NA	TGCGCCAGCAGCTTGGGCCCAGGGGGCCGTTACCAAGAGACCCAGTACTTC	CASSLGPGGRYQETQYF
TRBV5-1	NA	TRBJ2-1	many	TGCGCCAGCAGCTTGGTGGGTTCAGTCGGGAATGAGCAGTTCTTC	CASSLVGSVGNEQFF
TRBV7-2	NA	TRBJ2-3	few	TGTGCCAGCAGCACCTCTAGCCCAGATACGCAGTATTTT	CASSTSSPDTQYF
TRBV15	NA	TRBJ1-1	NA	TGTGCCACCAGCAGAGATCGTGCTGAAGCTTTCTTT	CATSRDRAEAFF